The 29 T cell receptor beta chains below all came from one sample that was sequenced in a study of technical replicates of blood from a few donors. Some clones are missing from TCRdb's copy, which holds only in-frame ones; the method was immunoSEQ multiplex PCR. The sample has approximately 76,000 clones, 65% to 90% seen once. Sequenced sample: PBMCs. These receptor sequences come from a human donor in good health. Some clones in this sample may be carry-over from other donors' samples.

The CDR3 reads CASSLGGPGLAGPRGDTQYF. The DNA for the CDR3 is TGTGCCAGCAGCTTAGGAGGGCCGGGACTAGCGGGACCAAGGGGAGATACGCAGTATTTT. The chain couples TRBV7-3 to TRBJ2-3; 13 bases are shared with TRBD2. The germline gives CDR1 SGHTA, CDR2 FQGTGA. The CDR3 sequence is 20 residues long. V gave up 2 bases and J gave up 5 bases; unmatched junction bases: 16.

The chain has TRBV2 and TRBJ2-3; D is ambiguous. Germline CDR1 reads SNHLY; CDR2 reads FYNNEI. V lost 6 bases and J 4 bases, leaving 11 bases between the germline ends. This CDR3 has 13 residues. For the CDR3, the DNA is TGTGCCAGCAGACCGTCAGTGGCAGATACGCAGTATTTT. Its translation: CASRPSVADTQYF. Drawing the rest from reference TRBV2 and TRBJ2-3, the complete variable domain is EPEVTQTPSHQVTQMGQEVILRCVPISNHLYFYWYRQILGQKVEFLVSFYNNEISEKSEIFDDQFSVERPDGSNFTLKIRSTKLEDSAMYFCASRPSVADTQYFGPGTRLTVL.

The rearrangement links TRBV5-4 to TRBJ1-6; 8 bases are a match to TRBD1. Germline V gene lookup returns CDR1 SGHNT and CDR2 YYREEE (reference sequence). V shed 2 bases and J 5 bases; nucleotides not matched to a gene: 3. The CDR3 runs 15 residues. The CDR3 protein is CASSLQGGHNSPLHF. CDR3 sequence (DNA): TGTGCCAGCAGCTTACAGGGGGGACATAATTCACCCCTCCACTTT.

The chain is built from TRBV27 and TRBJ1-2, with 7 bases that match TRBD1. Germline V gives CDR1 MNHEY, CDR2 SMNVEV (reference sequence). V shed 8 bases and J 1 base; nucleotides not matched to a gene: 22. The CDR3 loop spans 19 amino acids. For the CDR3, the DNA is TGTGCCAGCGGATTTTCGGCTAGGGGGCCAGATAGGGGTAACTATGGCTACACCTTC. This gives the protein CASGFSARGPDRGNYGYTF.

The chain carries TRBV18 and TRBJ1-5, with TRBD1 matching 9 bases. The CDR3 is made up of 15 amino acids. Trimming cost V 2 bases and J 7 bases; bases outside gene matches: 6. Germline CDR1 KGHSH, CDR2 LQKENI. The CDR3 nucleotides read TGTGCCAGCTCACCAAGGACAGGGGCCTGGCAGCCCCAGCATTTT. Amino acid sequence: CASSPRTGAWQPQHF.

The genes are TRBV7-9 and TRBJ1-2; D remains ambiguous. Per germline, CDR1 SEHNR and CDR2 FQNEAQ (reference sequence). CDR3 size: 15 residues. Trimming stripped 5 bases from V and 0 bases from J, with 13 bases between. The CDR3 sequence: CASSPESHPNYGYTF. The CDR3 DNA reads TGTGCCAGCAGCCCCGAGTCTCACCCTAACTATGGCTACACCTTC.

CDR3 in amino acids: CASSQRDTNYGYTF. In DNA, the CDR3 is TGTGCCAGCAGCCAAAGGGACACAAACTATGGCTACACCTTC. The chain employs TRBV7-8 and TRBJ1-2; a possible D gene is TRBD1 (6 bases). Germline CDR1 reads SGHVS; CDR2 reads FQNEAQ. There are 14 residues in the CDR3. Trimming took off 5 bases at V and 2 bases at J, with 12 bases between the two ends.

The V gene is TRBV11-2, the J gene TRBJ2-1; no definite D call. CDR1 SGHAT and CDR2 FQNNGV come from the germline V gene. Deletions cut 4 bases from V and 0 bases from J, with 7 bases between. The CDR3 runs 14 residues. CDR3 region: CASSSPISYNEQFF. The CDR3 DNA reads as TGTGCCAGCAGCTCACCTATCTCCTACAATGAGCAGTTCTTC.

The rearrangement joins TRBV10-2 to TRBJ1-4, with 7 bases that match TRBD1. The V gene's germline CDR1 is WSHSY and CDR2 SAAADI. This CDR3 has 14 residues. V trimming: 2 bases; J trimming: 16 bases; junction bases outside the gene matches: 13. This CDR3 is CASSEGDSLRGPFF. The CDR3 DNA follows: TGCGCCAGCAGTGAGGGGGACAGCCTACGGGGCCCGTTTTTT.

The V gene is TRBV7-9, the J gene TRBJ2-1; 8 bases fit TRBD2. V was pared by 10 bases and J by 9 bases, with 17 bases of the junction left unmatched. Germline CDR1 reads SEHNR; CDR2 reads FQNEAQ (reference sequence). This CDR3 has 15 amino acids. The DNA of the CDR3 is TGTGCCACCGCGCCCCTAGCGGGCCCCCTGGGTGAGCAGTTCTTC. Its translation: CATAPLAGPLGEQFF.

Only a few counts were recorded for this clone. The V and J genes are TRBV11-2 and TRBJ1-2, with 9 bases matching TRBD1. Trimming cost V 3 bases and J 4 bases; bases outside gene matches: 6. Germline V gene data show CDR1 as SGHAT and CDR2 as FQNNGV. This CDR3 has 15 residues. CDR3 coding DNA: TGTGCCAGCAGCTTTGGACAGGGGAGAGGCTATGGCTACACCTTC. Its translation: CASSFGQGRGYGYTF.

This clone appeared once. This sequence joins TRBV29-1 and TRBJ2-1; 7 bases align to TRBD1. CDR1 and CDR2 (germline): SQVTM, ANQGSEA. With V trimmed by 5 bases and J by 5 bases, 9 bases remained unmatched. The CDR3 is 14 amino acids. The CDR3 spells CSVQRGQYNNEQFF. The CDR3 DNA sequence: TGCAGCGTTCAAAGGGGACAGTACAACAATGAGCAGTTCTTC.

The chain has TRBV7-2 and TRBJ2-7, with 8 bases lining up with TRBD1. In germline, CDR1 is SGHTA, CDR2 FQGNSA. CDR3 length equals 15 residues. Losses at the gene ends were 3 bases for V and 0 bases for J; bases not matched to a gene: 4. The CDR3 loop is CASSFQQGGSYEQYF. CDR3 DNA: TGTGCCAGCAGCTTTCAACAGGGGGGCTCCTACGAGCAGTACTTC.

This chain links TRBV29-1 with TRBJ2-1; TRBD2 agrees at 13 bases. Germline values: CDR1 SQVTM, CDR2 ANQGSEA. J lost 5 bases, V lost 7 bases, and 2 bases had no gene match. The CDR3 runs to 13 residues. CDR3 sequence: CSGTSGGHNEQFF. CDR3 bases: TGCAGCGGGACTAGCGGGGGCCACAATGAGCAGTTCTTC.

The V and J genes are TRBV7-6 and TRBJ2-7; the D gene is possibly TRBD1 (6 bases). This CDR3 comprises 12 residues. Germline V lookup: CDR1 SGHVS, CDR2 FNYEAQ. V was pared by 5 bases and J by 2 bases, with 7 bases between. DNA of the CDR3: TGTGCCAGCAGCCAGGGGACCTACGAGCAGTACTTC. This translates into CASSQGTYEQYF. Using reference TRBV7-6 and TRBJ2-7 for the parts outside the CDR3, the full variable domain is GAGVSQSPRYKVTKRGQDVALRCDPISGHVSLYWYRQALGQGPEFLTYFNYEAQQDKSGLPNDRFSAERPEGSISTLTIQRTEQRDSAMYRCASSQGTYEQYFGPGTRLTVT.

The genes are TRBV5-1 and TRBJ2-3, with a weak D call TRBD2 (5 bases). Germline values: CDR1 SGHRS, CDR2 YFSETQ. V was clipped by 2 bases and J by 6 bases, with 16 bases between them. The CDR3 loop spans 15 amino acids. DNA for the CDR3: TGCGCCAGCAGCTTAAAGAGCGGTGCCCTCGATACGCAGTATTTT. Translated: CASSLKSGALDTQYF.

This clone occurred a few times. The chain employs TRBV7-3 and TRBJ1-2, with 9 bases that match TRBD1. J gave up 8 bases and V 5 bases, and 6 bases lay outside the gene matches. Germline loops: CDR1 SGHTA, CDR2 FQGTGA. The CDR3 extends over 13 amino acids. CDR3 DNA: TGTGCCAGCAGCCCGGGACAGGGTTTAGGCTACACCTTC. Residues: CASSPGQGLGYTF. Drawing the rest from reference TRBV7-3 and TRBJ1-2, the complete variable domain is GAGVSQTPSNKVTEKGKYVELRCDPISGHTALYWYRQSLGQGPEFLIYFQGTGAADDSGLPNDRFFAVRPEGSVSTLKIQRTERGDSAVYLCASSPGQGLGYTFGSGTRLTVV.

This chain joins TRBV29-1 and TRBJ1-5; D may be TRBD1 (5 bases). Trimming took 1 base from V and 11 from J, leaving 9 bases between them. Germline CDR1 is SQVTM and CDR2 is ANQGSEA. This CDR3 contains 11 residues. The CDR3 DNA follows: TGCAGCGTTGAAGCCGCGGGGGCCCAGCATTTT. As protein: CSVEAAGAQHF.

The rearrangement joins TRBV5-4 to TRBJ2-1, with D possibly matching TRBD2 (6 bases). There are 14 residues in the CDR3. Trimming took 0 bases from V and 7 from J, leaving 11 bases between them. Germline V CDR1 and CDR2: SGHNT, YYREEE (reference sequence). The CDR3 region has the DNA TGTGCCAGCAGCTTGGCGGCAGGACTAAATGAGCAGTTCTTC. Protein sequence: CASSLAAGLNEQFF.

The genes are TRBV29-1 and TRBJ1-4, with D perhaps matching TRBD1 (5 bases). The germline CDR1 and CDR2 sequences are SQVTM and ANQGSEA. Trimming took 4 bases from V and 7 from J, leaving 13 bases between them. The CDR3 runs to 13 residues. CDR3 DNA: TGCAGCGTTGTCCTCGCGGGGCCTGAAAAACTGTTTTTT. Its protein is CSVVLAGPEKLFF.

The CDR3 region is CAWSVQSDNYNSPLHF. For the CDR3, the DNA is TGTGCCTGGAGTGTACAGTCGGACAACTATAATTCACCCCTCCACTTT. The rearrangement links TRBV30 to TRBJ1-6, with D perhaps TRBD1 (5 bases). V lost 0 bases and J 3 bases, leaving 12 bases between the germline ends. Germline CDR1 reads GTSNPN; CDR2 reads SVGIG (reference sequence). This CDR3 comprises 16 residues.

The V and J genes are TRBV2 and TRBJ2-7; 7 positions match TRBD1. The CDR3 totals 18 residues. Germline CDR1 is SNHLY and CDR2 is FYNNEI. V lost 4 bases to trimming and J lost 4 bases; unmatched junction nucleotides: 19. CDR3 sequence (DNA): TGTGCCAGCAGTGGGGGATCTGTAAGAAAGACAGGGTCGTACGAGCAGTACTTC. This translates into CASSGGSVRKTGSYEQYF.

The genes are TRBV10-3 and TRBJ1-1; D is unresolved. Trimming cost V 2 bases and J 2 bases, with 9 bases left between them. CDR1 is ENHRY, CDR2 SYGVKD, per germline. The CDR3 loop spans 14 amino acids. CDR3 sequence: CAISERRGNTEAFF. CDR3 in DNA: TGTGCCATCAGTGAGCGGCGCGGTAACACTGAAGCTTTCTTT.

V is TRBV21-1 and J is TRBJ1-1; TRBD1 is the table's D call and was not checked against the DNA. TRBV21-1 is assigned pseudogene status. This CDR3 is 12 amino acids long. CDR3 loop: CASSKAATEAFF. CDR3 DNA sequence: TGTGCCAGCAGCAAAGCGGCCACTGAAGCTTTCTTT.

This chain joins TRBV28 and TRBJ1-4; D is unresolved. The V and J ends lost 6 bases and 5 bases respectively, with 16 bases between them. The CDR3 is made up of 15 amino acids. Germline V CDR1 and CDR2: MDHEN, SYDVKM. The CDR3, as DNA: TGTGCCAGCAGCCCCCCGGTTCGGTGGAATGAAAAACTGTTTTTT. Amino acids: CASSPPVRWNEKLFF.

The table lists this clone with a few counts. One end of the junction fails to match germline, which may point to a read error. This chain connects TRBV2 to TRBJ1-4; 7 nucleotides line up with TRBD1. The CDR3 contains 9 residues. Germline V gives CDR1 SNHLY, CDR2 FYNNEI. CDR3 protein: CASGTAPNF. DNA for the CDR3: TGTGCCAGCGGGACAGCCCCAAATTTT.

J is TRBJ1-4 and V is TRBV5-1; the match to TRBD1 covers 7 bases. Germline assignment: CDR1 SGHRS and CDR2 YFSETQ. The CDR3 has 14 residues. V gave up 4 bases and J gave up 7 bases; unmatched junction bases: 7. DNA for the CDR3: TGCGCCAGCAGCCTCGGACAGGCGGCTGAAAAACTGTTTTTT. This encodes CASSLGQAAEKLFF.

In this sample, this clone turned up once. The CDR3 coding sequence is TGTGCCAGCAGCCAAGAGGGGGGGGCTAGGGAGCAGTACTTC. It translates to CASSQEGGAREQYF. The chain couples TRBV4-2 to TRBJ2-7, with a tentative D call TRBD2 (7 bases). The V gene lost 0 bases and the J gene lost 7 bases, with 13 bases spanning the gap. The length of the CDR3 is 14 residues. Per germline, CDR1 LGHNA and CDR2 YNFKEQ.

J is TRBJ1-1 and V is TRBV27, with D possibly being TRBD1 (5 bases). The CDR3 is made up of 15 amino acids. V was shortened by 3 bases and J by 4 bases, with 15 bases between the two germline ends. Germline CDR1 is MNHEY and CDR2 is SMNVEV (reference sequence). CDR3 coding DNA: TGTGCCAGCAGTTTTCAAGCAGGGCTGGGCACTGAAGCTTTCTTT. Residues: CASSFQAGLGTEAFF.